This is a list of T cell receptor beta chains from one sample in a study of OX40 agonist ivuxolimab in advanced cancers. The method was immunoSEQ multiplex PCR; TCRdb's version includes in-frame clones alone and lacks a portion of them. The sample lists fewer than 85,000 clones, 90% occurring once. Specimen: CD4+ or CD8+ T cells sorted from blood, collected in a trial of the OX40 agonist ivuxolimab. The receptors stem from an adult with an advanced solid tumor such as melanoma, head and neck, liver or kidney cancer. The CDR3 runs from the conserved cysteine through the conserved F or W. A D gene is named only where the DNA matches it firmly. Not all rows give a size; the values are once, few, many and, for expanded clones, a class.

cdr3_aa	cdr3_nt	j_call	clone_size	d_call	v_call
CASSLYRGVPQYF	TGTGCCAGCAGCCTCTATCGGGGAGTTCCGCAGTATTTT	TRBJ2-3	once	.	TRBV9
CASSQGGRARNEQFF	TGTGCCAGCAGCCAAGGGGGGAGGGCCAGAAATGAGCAGTTCTTC	TRBJ2-1	.	TRBD2	TRBV14
CAWSPLAGPYNEQFF	TGTGCCTGGAGTCCCTTGGCGGGACCCTACAATGAGCAGTTCTTC	TRBJ2-1	.	.	TRBV30
CASSLNRQGLNTEAFF	TGTGCCAGCTCATTGAACAGACAGGGACTGAACACTGAAGCTTTCTTT	TRBJ1-1	.	TRBD1	TRBV18
CASSPRGLANYNEQFF	TGTGCCAGTAGCCCACGGGGACTAGCGAACTACAATGAGCAGTTCTTC	TRBJ2-1	.	TRBD2	TRBV19
CASSYGRTSYEQYF	TGTGCCAGCAGTTACGGGCGGACGTCCTACGAGCAGTACTTC	TRBJ2-7	.	.	TRBV6-5
CASSLDRATSYEQYF	TGTGCCAGCAGCCTGGACAGGGCCACCTCCTACGAGCAGTACTTC	TRBJ2-7	.	TRBD1	TRBV7-6
CASSIDIAGPEQYF	TGTGCCAGTAGTATAGATATCGCAGGGCCCGAGCAGTACTTC	TRBJ2-7	many	.	TRBV19
CASSQGGGPSYNEQFF	TGCGCCAGCAGCCAAGGCGGGGGCCCTTCCTACAATGAGCAGTTCTTC	TRBJ2-1	.	.	TRBV4-3
CASQGTKARPLEETQYF	TGTGCCAGTCAGGGTACCAAGGCTCGCCCCCTAGAAGAGACCCAGTACTTC	TRBJ2-5	.	.	TRBV21-1
CSVALTSGRAKDTQYF	TGCAGCGTTGCCCTGACTAGCGGGAGGGCGAAAGATACGCAGTATTTT	TRBJ2-3	once	TRBD2	TRBV29-1
CASSSRGWGTDTQYF	TGTGCCAGCAGTTCCCGGGGCTGGGGCACAGATACGCAGTATTTT	TRBJ2-3	.	.	TRBV6-1
CASSRYPQGPDTEAFF	TGCGCCAGCAGCCGATACCCACAGGGGCCCGACACTGAAGCTTTCTTT	TRBJ1-1	few	TRBD1	TRBV4-1
CASTKQERDTGELFF	TGTGCCAGCACCAAACAGGAACGGGACACCGGGGAGCTGTTTTTT	TRBJ2-2	.	.	TRBV6-1
CASRGQGYEQYF	TGTGCCAGTAGGGGACAGGGGTACGAGCAGTACTTC	TRBJ2-7	.	TRBD1	TRBV19
CASSLVPLTDTQYF	TGTGCCAGCAGCTTAGTTCCACTCACAGATACGCAGTATTTT	TRBJ2-3	.	.	TRBV7-9
CASSTASGRGADTQYF	TGTGCCAGTAGTACCGCCAGCGGGAGAGGTGCAGATACGCAGTATTTT	TRBJ2-3	.	TRBD2	TRBV19
CAISTSGGTQETQYF	TGTGCCATCAGTACTAGCGGGGGGACTCAAGAGACCCAGTACTTC	TRBJ2-5	.	TRBD2	TRBV10-3
CASSQGRQGTIYGYTF	TGCGCCAGCAGCCAAGGTAGACAGGGAACCATATATGGCTACACCTTC	TRBJ1-2	.	TRBD1	TRBV4-1
CASSLAGGGTDTQYF	TGTGCCAGCAGTTTAGCGGGGGGTGGCACAGATACGCAGTATTTT	TRBJ2-3	.	TRBD2	TRBV5-4
CASSKTGGYEQYF	TGTGCCAGTAGTAAGACGGGAGGGTACGAGCAGTACTTC	TRBJ2-7	.	TRBD2	TRBV19
CASSYARGGQETQYF	TGTGCCAGCAGTTACGCCAGGGGGGGTCAAGAGACCCAGTACTTC	TRBJ2-5	.	.	TRBV6-6
CASGHGAGGFRNEQFF	TGCGCCAGCGGACACGGAGCGGGGGGATTTAGAAATGAGCAGTTCTTC	TRBJ2-1	.	TRBD2	TRBV5-1
CASSSGRQAYF	TGTGCCAGCAGCTCGGGACGACAGGCCTATTTT	TRBJ1-3	few	.	TRBV7-2
CASSYSDTGANVLTF	TGTGCCAGCAGTTACTCTGACACTGGGGCCAACGTCCTGACTTTC	TRBJ2-6	.	.	TRBV6-5
CASSLQSASTDTQYF	TGCGCCAGCAGCCTACAAAGTGCTAGCACAGATACGCAGTATTTT	TRBJ2-3	.	.	TRBV5-1
CSYRLNTEAFF	TGCAGCTACCGGTTGAACACTGAAGCTTTCTTT	TRBJ1-1	.	.	TRBV29-1
CASSPRDRESYEQYF	TGTGCCAGCTCACCACGAGACAGGGAATCCTACGAGCAGTACTTC	TRBJ2-7	.	TRBD1	TRBV18
CASSLGLGNTIYF	TGTGCCAGCAGCTTAGGCTTGGGAAACACCATATATTTT	TRBJ1-3	.	.	TRBV7-9
CASREGLDTEAFF	TGTGCCAGCAGGGAAGGGTTGGACACTGAAGCTTTCTTT	TRBJ1-1	few	.	TRBV28
CASSLVSQRADTQYF	TGTGCCAGCAGCTTAGTGTCGCAGAGAGCAGATACGCAGTATTTT	TRBJ2-3	.	.	TRBV7-2
CASSLGFDRGDEQFF	TGTGCCAGCAGCTTGGGCTTTGACAGGGGCGATGAGCAGTTCTTC	TRBJ2-1	.	TRBD1	TRBV5-8
CAIGGGATYEQYF	TGTGCCATAGGCGGCGGGGCGACCTACGAGCAGTACTTC	TRBJ2-7	.	.	TRBV10-3
CASRQAGGPSKNIQYF	TGTGCCAGCAGGCAAGCGGGAGGGCCTTCCAAAAACATTCAGTACTTC	TRBJ2-4	.	TRBD2	TRBV28
CASSPISTNEKLFF	TGTGCCAGCAGCCCCATATCAACTAATGAAAAACTGTTTTTT	TRBJ1-4	once	.	TRBV7-9
CASSPRQGEGYTF	TGTGCCAGCTCACCGCGACAGGGGGAAGGCTACACCTTC	TRBJ1-2	.	TRBD1	TRBV18
CATRPGPGSYNEQFF	TGTGCCACCCGACCCGGGCCAGGCTCCTACAATGAGCAGTTCTTC	TRBJ2-1	.	.	TRBV19
CASSFSGDQPQHF	TGTGCCAGTAGTTTCTCAGGGGATCAGCCCCAGCATTTT	TRBJ1-5	.	.	TRBV19
CASSSGTGPYEQYF	TGCGCCAGCAGTTCCGGGACAGGCCCCTACGAGCAGTACTTC	TRBJ2-7	.	TRBD1	TRBV5-1
CASGLGQDRENTGELFF	TGTGCTAGTGGTTTGGGCCAGGACAGGGAAAACACCGGGGAGCTGTTTTTT	TRBJ2-2	.	TRBD1	TRBV12-5
CASSRSWGNTGELFF	TGTGCCAGCTCCCGCAGTTGGGGAAACACCGGGGAGCTGTTTTTT	TRBJ2-2	.	.	TRBV18
CASSLVPTGNTIYF	TGTGCCAGCAGCTTAGTTCCCACTGGAAACACCATATATTTT	TRBJ1-3	.	.	TRBV7-2
CASSLGRGEAFF	TGTGCCAGCAGCCTAGGACGGGGAGAAGCTTTCTTT	TRBJ1-1	.	.	TRBV13
CASSLQGYLGTEAFF	TGCGCCAGCAGCTTGCAGGGATACCTAGGCACTGAAGCTTTCTTT	TRBJ1-1	.	.	TRBV5-1
CASSLATGELFF	TGTGCCAGCAGCTTAGCCACCGGGGAGCTGTTTTTT	TRBJ2-2	.	.	TRBV7-2